Below, one T cell receptor beta chain is given with its context. The antigen remains unidentified. The data are from a study of OX40 agonist ivuxolimab in advanced cancers. About the research overall: Ivuxolimab, which patients received intravenously every 2 weeks, was dosed at 0.01 to 10 mg/kg. From roughly 20 to 85 years was the age range, with a mean of about 54 years, and around 84% were male.

Trimming shortened V by 0 bases and J by 5 bases, and 13 bases separated the two germline ends. The germline CDR1 and CDR2 sequences are MDHEN and SYDVKM. CDR3 length equals 15 residues. Data came from immunoSEQ multiplex PCR; TCRdb stores just in-frame clones and leaves some out. Of 52,000 or so clones listed, roughly 84% are singletons. Study results and limitations: More expanded clones were seen, on average, in CD8+ T cells than in CD4+.

This chain connects TRBV28 to TRBJ2-5; D might be TRBD1 (6 bases). This TCR derives from an adult with an advanced solid tumor such as melanoma, head and neck, liver or kidney cancer. The source was CD4+ or CD8+ T cells sorted from blood, collected in a trial of the OX40 agonist ivuxolimab. The CDR3, as DNA: TGTGCCAGCAGTTTATGGGGGGCGCTAGGGGAGACCCAGTACTTC. Translating it yields CASSLWGALGETQYF.